These T cell receptor beta chains were read from a single sample in a study of blood T cell repertoires in COVID-19. Produced via immunoSEQ multiplex PCR; TCRdb's table is partial and in-frame only. Of approximately 230,000 clones in the sample, about 91% were seen once. What was sequenced was peripheral blood. The origin of the receptors is a man aged 80 or over with acute or convalescent COVID-19. Each CDR3 is given with its conserved first and last residue. D genes are given only for firm matches. Rows give clone size only sometimes, using once, few, many, or a class for an expanded clone.

j_gene: TRBJ2-1; v_gene: TRBV3-1/TRBV3-2; d_gene: -; abundance: -; CDR3aa: CASSQDAGLAYNEQFF; CDR3nt: TGTGCCAGCAGCCAAGATGCGGGTTTGGCCTACAATGAGCAGTTCTTC
j_gene: TRBJ2-7; v_gene: TRBV7-9; d_gene: TRBD1; abundance: -; CDR3aa: CASSLRGPGVSEQYF; CDR3nt: TGTGCCAGCAGCCTCAGGGGGCCGGGAGTGTCGGAGCAGTACTTC
j_gene: TRBJ2-3; v_gene: TRBV5-1; d_gene: -; abundance: -; CDR3aa: CASSLDRVDTQYF; CDR3nt: TGCGCCAGCAGCTTGGACAGGGTTGATACGCAGTATTTT
j_gene: TRBJ2-7; v_gene: TRBV6-2/TRBV6-3; d_gene: TRBD1; abundance: once; CDR3aa: CASSPGQVNSREQYF; CDR3nt: TGTGCCAGCAGTCCCGGACAGGTAAATTCTCGCGAGCAGTACTTC
j_gene: TRBJ1-6; v_gene: TRBV2; d_gene: TRBD1; abundance: -; CDR3aa: CASSERGQGMTYNSPLHF; CDR3nt: TGTGCCAGCAGTGAAAGGGGGCAGGGGATGACCTATAATTCACCCCTCCACTTT
j_gene: TRBJ2-1; v_gene: TRBV24-1; d_gene: TRBD1; abundance: -; CDR3aa: CATSVTGELNEQFF; CDR3nt: TGTGCCACCAGTGTAACAGGGGAGTTAAATGAGCAGTTCTTC
j_gene: TRBJ1-4; v_gene: TRBV27; d_gene: TRBD1; abundance: -; CDR3aa: CASSSPPGQRFF; CDR3nt: TGTGCCAGCAGTTCACCTCCGGGACAGAGGTTTTTT
j_gene: TRBJ2-1; v_gene: TRBV3-1/TRBV3-2; d_gene: -; abundance: -; CDR3aa: CASSQDFGSLSYNEQFF; CDR3nt: TGTGCCAGCAGCCAAGATTTCGGGAGCCTCTCCTACAATGAGCAGTTCTTC
j_gene: TRBJ2-5; v_gene: TRBV10-2; d_gene: -; abundance: -; CDR3aa: CASSQGQPETQYF; CDR3nt: TGCGCCAGCAGCCAAGGACAACCGGAGACCCAGTACTTC
j_gene: TRBJ1-4; v_gene: TRBV4-2; d_gene: -; abundance: -; CDR3aa: CASSQDPGGDEKLFF; CDR3nt: TGTGCCAGCAGCCAAGATCCGGGGGGGGATGAAAAACTGTTTTTT
j_gene: TRBJ2-3; v_gene: TRBV5-4; d_gene: -; abundance: many; CDR3aa: CASSSRTITDTQYF; CDR3nt: TGTGCCAGCAGCTCTCGGACTATCACAGATACGCAGTATTTT
j_gene: TRBJ1-1; v_gene: TRBV7-2; d_gene: TRBD1; abundance: -; CDR3aa: CASSGGQGARVAFF; CDR3nt: TGTGCCAGCAGCGGCGGACAGGGGGCCCGAGTGGCTTTCTTT
j_gene: TRBJ1-2; v_gene: TRBV5-4; d_gene: -; abundance: once; CDR3aa: CASSLDKTNYGYTF; CDR3nt: TGTGCCAGCAGCTTGGACAAAACTAACTATGGCTACACCTTC
j_gene: TRBJ1-6; v_gene: TRBV6-5; d_gene: TRBD1; abundance: -; CDR3aa: CASRPSGQHNSPLHF; CDR3nt: TGTGCCAGCAGACCTTCGGGACAGCATAATTCACCCCTCCACTTT
j_gene: TRBJ2-2; v_gene: TRBV7-2; d_gene: -; abundance: -; CDR3aa: CASSLVTGVYTGELFF; CDR3nt: TGTGCCAGCAGCTTAGTCACGGGGGTCTACACCGGGGAGCTGTTTTTT
j_gene: TRBJ2-1; v_gene: TRBV2; d_gene: -; abundance: -; CDR3aa: CASRLDSYNEQFF; CDR3nt: TGTGCCAGCAGGTTGGACAGCTACAATGAGCAGTTCTTC
j_gene: TRBJ2-2; v_gene: TRBV28; d_gene: TRBD2; abundance: -; CDR3aa: CASRYSGRIRTGELFF; CDR3nt: TGTGCCAGCAGATATAGCGGGAGAATCCGAACCGGGGAGCTGTTTTTT
j_gene: TRBJ1-5; v_gene: TRBV20-1; d_gene: -; abundance: -; CDR3aa: CSASSNQGSGTAQHF; CDR3nt: TGCAGTGCTAGTTCAAACCAGGGATCCGGTACGGCCCAGCATTTT
j_gene: TRBJ2-5; v_gene: TRBV7-8; d_gene: TRBD2; abundance: -; CDR3aa: CASSPLAGVTQETQYF; CDR3nt: TGTGCCAGCAGCCCACTAGCGGGGGTTACCCAAGAGACCCAGTACTTC
j_gene: TRBJ1-4; v_gene: TRBV27; d_gene: -; abundance: -; CDR3aa: CASSPSGGANEKLFF; CDR3nt: TGTGCCAGCAGTCCGTCGGGGGGGGCTAATGAAAAACTGTTTTTT
j_gene: TRBJ1-2; v_gene: TRBV7-9; d_gene: TRBD1; abundance: few; CDR3aa: CASSLGDRLLGYGYTF; CDR3nt: TGTGCCAGCAGCTTAGGGGACAGGCTTTTAGGCTATGGCTACACCTTC
j_gene: TRBJ2-1; v_gene: TRBV4-2; d_gene: -; abundance: -; CDR3aa: CASSQDYGLSSYNEQFF; CDR3nt: TGTGCCAGCAGCCAAGATTACGGACTAAGCTCCTACAATGAGCAGTTCTTC
j_gene: TRBJ1-2; v_gene: TRBV28; d_gene: TRBD1; abundance: -; CDR3aa: CASRGGTGAIPNYGYTF; CDR3nt: TGTGCCAGCAGGGGGGGGACAGGGGCCATCCCGAACTATGGCTACACCTTC
j_gene: TRBJ2-7; v_gene: TRBV12-3/TRBV12-4; d_gene: -; abundance: -; CDR3aa: CASSPDTPGQYF; CDR3nt: TGTGCCAGCAGTCCGGACACGCCCGGGCAGTACTTC
j_gene: TRBJ2-7; v_gene: TRBV10-3; d_gene: TRBD1; abundance: -; CDR3aa: CATGQDYEQYF; CDR3nt: TGTGCCACGGGACAGGACTACGAGCAGTACTTC
j_gene: TRBJ1-2; v_gene: TRBV5-6; d_gene: -; abundance: once; CDR3aa: CASSLGNGYTF; CDR3nt: TGTGCCAGCAGCTTGGGTAATGGCTACACCTTC
j_gene: TRBJ1-2; v_gene: TRBV28; d_gene: TRBD1; abundance: -; CDR3aa: CASTPHTGGSGYTF; CDR3nt: TGTGCCAGCACCCCCCACACAGGGGGCAGTGGCTACACCTTC
j_gene: TRBJ1-5; v_gene: TRBV27; d_gene: -; abundance: -; CDR3aa: CASSLDSAPGPQHF; CDR3nt: TGTGCCAGCAGTTTAGACAGCGCGCCGGGGCCCCAGCATTTT
j_gene: TRBJ1-1; v_gene: TRBV28; d_gene: TRBD1; abundance: -; CDR3aa: CASSQTGVMNTEAFF; CDR3nt: TGTGCCAGCAGCCAAACAGGGGTCATGAACACTGAAGCTTTCTTT
j_gene: TRBJ2-5; v_gene: TRBV18; d_gene: -; abundance: -; CDR3aa: CASSPQGRETQYF; CDR3nt: TGTGCCAGCTCACCTCAGGGTCGGGAGACCCAGTACTTC
j_gene: TRBJ2-3; v_gene: TRBV5-5; d_gene: TRBD1; abundance: -; CDR3aa: CASSLSGTVPSTDTQYF; CDR3nt: TGTGCCAGCAGCCTCTCCGGGACAGTTCCAAGCACAGATACGCAGTATTTT
j_gene: TRBJ2-5; v_gene: TRBV25-1; d_gene: TRBD2; abundance: -; CDR3aa: CASSEYGTSGRRETQYF; CDR3nt: TGTGCCAGCAGTGAATATGGGACTAGCGGGAGAAGAGAGACCCAGTACTTC
j_gene: TRBJ1-2; v_gene: TRBV9; d_gene: -; abundance: few; CDR3aa: CASSLRGGHGYTF; CDR3nt: TGTGCCAGCAGCCTTCGGGGGGGCCATGGCTACACCTTC
j_gene: TRBJ2-1; v_gene: TRBV18; d_gene: TRBD2; abundance: -; CDR3aa: CASSPSLAGGDEQFF; CDR3nt: TGTGCCAGCTCACCAAGTCTAGCGGGAGGAGATGAGCAGTTCTTC
j_gene: TRBJ1-5; v_gene: TRBV19; d_gene: -; abundance: -; CDR3aa: CASSIALTAQRGQPQHF; CDR3nt: TGTGCCAGTAGTATAGCTCTGACAGCTCAACGGGGGCAGCCCCAGCATTTT
j_gene: TRBJ2-5; v_gene: TRBV11-3; d_gene: -; abundance: -; CDR3aa: CASSRTSEYQETQYF; CDR3nt: TGTGCCAGCAGCCGAACCTCGGAGTACCAAGAGACCCAGTACTTC
j_gene: TRBJ1-6; v_gene: TRBV3-1/TRBV3-2; d_gene: TRBD1; abundance: -; CDR3aa: CASSQVLDRGQDSPLHF; CDR3nt: TGTGCCAGCAGCCAAGTCCTAGACAGGGGGCAGGATTCACCCCTCCACTTT
j_gene: TRBJ2-5; v_gene: TRBV5-4; d_gene: TRBD2; abundance: -; CDR3aa: CASRSSGRREETQYF; CDR3nt: TGTGCCAGCAGATCTAGCGGGAGGAGGGAAGAGACCCAGTACTTC
j_gene: TRBJ2-5; v_gene: TRBV5-1; d_gene: TRBD1; abundance: -; CDR3aa: CASSLGQGSQETQYF; CDR3nt: TGCGCCAGCAGCTTGGGACAGGGTTCGCAAGAGACCCAGTACTTC
j_gene: TRBJ1-5; v_gene: TRBV23-1; d_gene: TRBD1; abundance: once; CDR3aa: CASSQSTGRPPSNQPQHF; CDR3nt: TGCGCCAGCAGTCAATCGACAGGGCGGCCCCCTAGCAATCAGCCCCAGCATTTT
j_gene: TRBJ2-7; v_gene: TRBV27; d_gene: -; abundance: -; CDR3aa: CASSTLTGFEQYF; CDR3nt: TGTGCCAGCAGTACGCTAACAGGGTTCGAGCAGTACTTC
j_gene: TRBJ1-2; v_gene: TRBV7-9; d_gene: -; abundance: -; CDR3aa: CASSATPLGGYIF; CDR3nt: TGTGCCAGCAGCGCCACCCCTCTAGGTGGCTACATCTTC
j_gene: TRBJ2-5; v_gene: TRBV7-8; d_gene: -; abundance: -; CDR3aa: CASSLGVFGSQETQYF; CDR3nt: TGTGCCAGCAGCTTAGGAGTGTTCGGGAGCCAAGAGACCCAGTACTTC